The clone carrying this T cell receptor (beta chain) was recorded a few times. As yet, its antigen is unknown. The V and J ends lost 5 bases and 0 bases respectively, with 11 bases between them. Germline assignment: CDR1 SEHNR and CDR2 FQNEAQ (reference sequence). CDR3 size: 16 residues. The data originate from a study of blood T cells in healthy people across ages. Whole-study results and caveats: Both naive CD4+ cell counts and diversity were greater in long-lived donors than in aged donors.

It was with a sample-barcoded 5' primer and a J-beta primer mix that a second PCR of roughly 6 to 11 cycles was run. TCRdb used MiXCR to reprocess the 5' RACE reads, holding one entry per CDR3 protein. The sample carries 750,000 to 950,000 distinct CDR3 sequences, 53% recorded once. Sample donors were healthy Caucasian individuals that came from Russia, aged about 6 to 95. The sequence was collected from an older man in good health. Sequenced input: blood. This chain joins TRBV7-9 and TRBJ2-6, with D possibly being TRBD2 (5 bases). CDR3 in amino acids: CASSGRERSGANVLTF. DNA of the CDR3: TGTGCCAGCAGCGGACGGGAACGCTCTGGGGCCAACGTCCTGACTTTC.